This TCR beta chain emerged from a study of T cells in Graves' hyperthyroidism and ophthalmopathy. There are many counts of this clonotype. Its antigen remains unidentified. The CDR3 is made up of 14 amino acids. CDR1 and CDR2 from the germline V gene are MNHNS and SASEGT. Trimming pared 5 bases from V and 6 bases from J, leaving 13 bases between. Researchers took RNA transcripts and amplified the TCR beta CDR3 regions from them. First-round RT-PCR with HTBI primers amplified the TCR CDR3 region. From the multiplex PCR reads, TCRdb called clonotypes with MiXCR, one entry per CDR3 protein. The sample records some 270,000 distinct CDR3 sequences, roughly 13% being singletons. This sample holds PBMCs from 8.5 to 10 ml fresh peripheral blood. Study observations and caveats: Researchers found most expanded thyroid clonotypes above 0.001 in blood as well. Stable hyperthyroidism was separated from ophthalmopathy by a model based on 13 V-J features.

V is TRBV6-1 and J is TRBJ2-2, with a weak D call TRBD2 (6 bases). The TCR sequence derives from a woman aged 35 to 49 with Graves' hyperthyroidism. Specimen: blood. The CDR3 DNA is TGTGCCAGCAGTTACGCACGGGAGTCCGGGGAGCTGTTTTTT. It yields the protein CASSYARESGELFF.